What follows are 31 T cell receptor beta chains derived from one specimen sequenced in a study of shared clonotypes between healthy human individuals. TCRdb's table, derived via immunoSEQ multiplex PCR, lists solely in-frame clones and lacks some. The sample lists approximately 2.4 million clones; approximately 94% were seen once. Sequenced: naive CD4+ T cells sorted from blood. Subset reported: CD45RA+ positively selected. Every receptor here comes from a man between 18 and 29 years old in good health.

V is TRBV27 and J is TRBJ1-2; 8 bases agree with TRBD1. The CDR3 spans 13 residues. Germline V CDR1 and CDR2: MNHEY, SMNVEV (reference sequence). V lost 11 bases and J lost 6; bases outside the gene matches: 11. The CDR3 region is CAGSGQVSNGYTF. As DNA, the CDR3 is TGTGCCGGCTCGGGACAGGTGAGTAATGGCTACACCTTC.

V and J are TRBV7-9 and TRBJ1-2; no clear D gene. V was pared by 3 bases and J by 4 bases, with 15 bases between. This CDR3 has 15 amino acids. CDR1 is SEHNR and CDR2 is FQNEAQ in the germline V gene (reference sequence). The CDR3: CASSFSDPRIYGYTF. CDR3 coding DNA: TGTGCCAGCAGCTTTTCGGACCCGCGGATCTATGGCTACACCTTC.

The chain combines TRBV10-3 with TRBJ1-3; 10 nucleotides agree with TRBD1. Per germline, CDR1 ENHRY and CDR2 SYGVKD. The V gene end was trimmed by 8 bases and the J gene end by 6 bases; junction bases not matched to a gene: 7. The CDR3 is 14 amino acids. The CDR3 DNA sequence: TGTGCCATCCAACCTGGACAGGGGGTAAACACCATATATTTT. Encoded protein: CAIQPGQGVNTIYF.

V gene TRBV6-5 combines with J gene TRBJ1-6; possible D gene TRBD1, 5 bases. Germline CDR1 is MNHEY and CDR2 is SVGAGI. The CDR3 spans 15 residues. Deletions cut 2 bases from V and 9 bases from J, with 14 bases between. The CDR3 protein is CASSYHPGTVSPLHF. In nucleotides, the CDR3 is TGTGCCAGCAGTTACCATCCCGGGACCGTTTCACCCCTCCACTTT.

This chain links TRBV28 with TRBJ1-2; the D gene is possibly TRBD1 (6 bases). Germline V CDR1 and CDR2: MDHEN, SYDVKM. Trimming removed 6 bases from V and 5 bases from J, with 16 bases in between. This CDR3 contains 14 residues. The CDR3 bases are TGTGCCAGCAGGCCGGGGGGGCGCCCGTATGGCTACACCTTC. This codes for CASRPGGRPYGYTF.

CDR3 loop: CAWSASGGPYNEQFF. CDR3 DNA sequence: TGTGCCTGGAGTGCTAGCGGGGGGCCTTACAATGAGCAGTTCTTC. The genes are TRBV30 and TRBJ2-1, with 11 bases identical to TRBD2. This CDR3 has 15 amino acids. Germline V gene data show CDR1 as GTSNPN and CDR2 as SVGIG (reference sequence). J lost 4 bases, V lost 1 base, and 3 bases had no gene match.

The chain joins TRBV7-6 to TRBJ2-7, with D perhaps given as TRBD1 or TRBD2 (5 bases each). The germline CDR1 and CDR2 sequences are SGHVS and FNYEAQ. The ends were cut back, 6 bases at V and 6 bases at J, with 18 bases in the middle. This CDR3 is 14 amino acids long. CDR3: CASRTGADLSEQYF. CDR3 bases: TGTGCCAGCAGGACCGGGGCCGACCTAAGCGAGCAGTACTTC.

The rearrangement links TRBV28 to TRBJ2-1, with 9 bases fitting TRBD1. Germline CDR1 reads MDHEN; CDR2 reads SYDVKM. The trim removed 8 bases at V and 5 bases at J, leaving 7 bases unmatched. The CDR3 has 14 residues. The CDR3 nucleotides read TGTGCCAGCGCCACACAGGGGGCGAACAATGAGCAGTTCTTC. Protein sequence: CASATQGANNEQFF.

The rearrangement uses TRBV4-1 and TRBJ1-1; possible D gene TRBD1, 5 bases. This CDR3 has 16 residues. CDR1 is MGHRA and CDR2 is YSYEKL in the germline V gene. Trimming took off 0 bases at V and 0 bases at J, with 11 bases between the two ends. The CDR3 sequence is CASSQDVATVNTEAFF. CDR3 DNA: TGCGCCAGCAGCCAAGACGTAGCGACAGTGAACACTGAAGCTTTCTTT.

The chain recombines TRBV30 with TRBJ1-4, with 7 bases matching TRBD1. The CDR3 length is 12 residues. J lost 7 bases, V lost 7 bases, and 6 bases had no gene match. CDR1 is GTSNPN, CDR2 SVGIG, per germline (reference sequence). This chain's CDR3 is CASDRVGEKLFF. The CDR3 DNA sequence: TGTGCCTCAGACAGGGTTGGTGAAAAACTGTTTTTT.

V gene TRBV10-2 combines with J gene TRBJ2-1, with TRBD2 matching 7 bases. This CDR3 contains 18 residues. V trimming: 0 bases; J trimming: 3 bases; junction bases outside the gene matches: 11. CDR1 WSHSY and CDR2 SAAADI come from the germline V gene. The CDR3 sequence is CASSESLWASGGYNEQFF. DNA of the CDR3: TGCGCCAGCAGTGAGTCTCTTTGGGCTTCGGGAGGCTACAATGAGCAGTTCTTC.

This clone was recorded only once. This sequence joins TRBV7-9 and TRBJ1-6, with TRBD1 identical over 8 bases. Germline CDR1 SEHNR, CDR2 FQNEAQ (reference sequence). Losses at the gene ends were 2 bases for V and 8 bases for J; bases not matched to a gene: 5. The CDR3 contains 15 residues. CDR3 region: CASSLIGQGYSPLHF. CDR3 coding DNA: TGTGCCAGCAGCTTAATCGGACAGGGTTATTCACCCCTCCACTTT.

The J gene is TRBJ2-2, the V gene TRBV5-6; 7 bases fit TRBD1. CDR3 length equals 16 residues. Trimming cost V 3 bases and J 2 bases; bases outside gene matches: 7. Per the germline V gene, CDR1 is SGHDT and CDR2 is YYEEEE. CDR3 sequence (DNA): TGTGCCAGCAGCTCACCGAGGGGGCGAAACACCGGGGAGCTGTTTTTT. Translated, it gives CASSSPRGRNTGELFF.

The CDR3 DNA follows: TGCGCCAGCAGCCAAGAGACAGGGGTAACAGATACGCAGTATTTT. This sequence encodes CASSQETGVTDTQYF. This chain joins TRBV4-1 and TRBJ2-3, with 8 positions matching TRBD1. The CDR3 extends over 15 amino acids. V dropped 0 bases and J dropped 3; count of bases not matched to a gene: 2. CDR1 and CDR2 from the germline V gene are MGHRA and YSYEKL.

The chain joins TRBV2 to TRBJ2-3; D unresolved. The CDR3 contains 13 residues. The germline V gene encodes CDR1 SNHLY and CDR2 FYNNEI. V shed 5 bases and J shed 2 bases, with 8 bases lying between them. In nucleotides, the CDR3 is TGTGCCAGCAGTACAGAATTCACAGATACGCAGTATTTT. This translates into CASSTEFTDTQYF. Variable domain in full (rest from reference TRBV2 and TRBJ2-3): EPEVTQTPSHQVTQMGQEVILRCVPISNHLYFYWYRQILGQKVEFLVSFYNNEISEKSEIFDDQFSVERPDGSNFTLKIRSTKLEDSAMYFCASSTEFTDTQYFGPGTRLTVL.

This chain uses TRBV10-3 with TRBJ2-7; tentatively, D is TRBD1 (5 bases). CDR1 and CDR2 from the germline V gene are ENHRY and SYGVKD. The CDR3 loop spans 12 amino acids. V lost 6 bases and J 6 bases, leaving 12 bases between the germline ends. In DNA form, the CDR3 reads TGTGCCATCAGATCAGGGTTCTCCGAGCAGTACTTC. Its protein product is CAIRSGFSEQYF.

The chain links TRBV7-9 to TRBJ2-7, with 15 bases fitting TRBD2. The length of the CDR3 is 17 residues. J was trimmed by 0 bases and V by 2 bases; bases with no gene match: 2. Germline CDR1 SEHNR, CDR2 FQNEAQ (reference sequence). This chain's CDR3 is CASSLRTSGRVSYEQYF. Here the CDR3 DNA reads TGTGCCAGCAGCTTACGGACTAGCGGGAGGGTCTCCTACGAGCAGTACTTC. Full variable domain (remainder filled in from reference TRBV7-9 and TRBJ2-7): DTGVSQNPRHKITKRGQNVTFRCDPISEHNRLYWYRQTLGQGPEFLTYFQNEAQLEKSRLLSDRFSAERPKGSFSTLEIQRTEQGDSAMYLCASSLRTSGRVSYEQYFGPGTRLTVT.

V gene TRBV29-1 combines with J gene TRBJ2-3; D is possibly TRBD1 (5 bases). CDR3 size: 11 residues. CDR1 and CDR2 from the germline V gene are SQVTM and ANQGSEA. Trimming cost V 3 bases and J 4 bases, with 5 bases left between them. CDR3 coding DNA: TGCAGCGTTGAGGGGCCAGATACGCAGTATTTT. Encoded protein: CSVEGPDTQYF.

The chain links TRBV6-6 to TRBJ2-3; TRBD2 matches at 9 bases. After removal of 4 bases from V and 2 bases from J, the junction contained 4 bases not matched to a gene. The germline gives CDR1 MNHNY, CDR2 SVGAGI (reference sequence). CDR3 length equals 15 residues. The CDR3, as DNA: TGTGCCAGCAGTTTGACTAGCGGAGTCACAGATACGCAGTATTTT. As protein: CASSLTSGVTDTQYF.

The rearrangement joins TRBV19 to TRBJ1-2, with TRBD1 as a possible D gene (6 bases). The V gene's germline CDR1 is LNHDA and CDR2 SQIVND (reference sequence). V lost 0 bases to trimming and J lost 2 bases, with 10 bases between them. This CDR3 comprises 15 residues. CDR3 residues: CASSIDYRANYGYTF. CDR3 coding DNA: TGTGCCAGTAGTATAGATTACAGGGCGAACTATGGCTACACCTTC.

The rearrangement uses TRBV4-1 and TRBJ2-7; D not certain. CDR1 MGHRA and CDR2 YSYEKL come from the germline V gene. The CDR3 contains 15 residues. Trimming left V 0 bases short and J 4 bases short, with 13 bases between. The CDR3 DNA is TGCGCCAGCAGCCAAGAAGTCGGCAGAGCATACGAGCAGTACTTC. Encoded protein: CASSQEVGRAYEQYF.

The gene calls are TRBV10-3 and TRBJ2-7, with D possibly matching TRBD2 (6 bases). The CDR3 consists of 11 residues. The V end was cut by 10 bases, the J end by 3 bases, with 10 bases between. CDR1 and CDR2 from the germline V gene are ENHRY and SYGVKD. This chain's CDR3 is CATGDFYEQYF. CDR3 sequence (DNA): TGTGCCACCGGGGACTTCTACGAGCAGTACTTC.

V is TRBV6-5 and J is TRBJ2-7, with 8 positions matching TRBD2. Per the germline V gene, CDR1 is MNHEY and CDR2 is SVGAGI. V lost 8 bases and J lost 7; bases outside the gene matches: 16. CDR3 length: 15 residues. This CDR3 reads CASAGGGLGPGEQYF. The CDR3 DNA reads as TGTGCCAGCGCCGGAGGGGGACTAGGGCCCGGGGAGCAGTACTTC.

In this sample, this clone turned up once. This rearrangement joins TRBV28 to TRBJ2-3, with 7 bases lining up with TRBD1. The CDR3 contains 15 residues. In germline, CDR1 is MDHEN, CDR2 SYDVKM. J lost 1 base, V lost 6 bases, and 7 bases had no gene match. In nucleotides, the CDR3 is TGTGCCAGCAGCACTCAGGGGGACGGCACAGATACGCAGTATTTT. It encodes CASSTQGDGTDTQYF.

This clone is a singleton in its sample. The V call is TRBV19, the J call TRBJ1-5; 7 bases are a match to TRBD1. J was trimmed by 3 bases and V by 4 bases; bases with no gene match: 6. There are 15 residues in the CDR3. CDR1 and CDR2 (germline): LNHDA, SQIVND (reference sequence). CDR3 sequence (DNA): TGTGCCAGTAGTAGTGGAGGGGGCTACAATCAGCCCCAGCATTTT. Translation gives CASSSGGGYNQPQHF.

The rearrangement uses TRBV7-2 and TRBJ1-1; the D gene is possibly TRBD1 (6 bases). Germline lookup yields CDR1 SGHTA and CDR2 FQGNSA. The CDR3 has 14 residues. Between the trimmed V and J ends, which lost 4 bases and 5 bases, there was a span of 14 bases. CDR3 residues: CASSSEGGVTEAFF. DNA for the CDR3: TGTGCCAGCAGCTCGGAGGGGGGAGTAACTGAAGCTTTCTTT.

This chain uses TRBV7-3 with TRBJ2-3; TRBD2 matches at 9 bases. The trim removed 0 bases at V and 6 bases at J, leaving 4 bases unmatched. CDR1 and CDR2 from the germline V gene are SGHTA and FQGTGA. The CDR3 has 15 residues. The CDR3 DNA is TGTGCCAGCAGCTTAACTAGCGGGAGCGTCGATACGCAGTATTTT. Protein sequence: CASSLTSGSVDTQYF.

The chain links TRBV6-6 to TRBJ1-1; no clear D. V lost 5 bases and J lost 5, with 18 bases in between. The CDR3 sequence is 15 residues long. CDR1 and CDR2 from the germline V gene are MNHNY and SVGAGI (reference sequence). The CDR3 reads CASSLPGGMGTEAFF. The CDR3 nucleotides read TGTGCCAGCAGTCTCCCGGGAGGGATGGGGACTGAAGCTTTCTTT.

The rearrangement uses TRBV5-1 and TRBJ2-7; D remains unclear. The CDR3 is made up of 13 amino acids. The germline V gene has CDR1 SGHRS and CDR2 YFSETQ. Trimming cost V 0 bases and J 3 bases, with 7 bases left between them. CDR3: CASSLEAIYEQYF. DNA of the CDR3: TGCGCCAGCAGCTTGGAGGCTATCTACGAGCAGTACTTC.

The chain has TRBV5-4 and TRBJ2-5; D possibly corresponds to TRBD2 (5 bases). Between the trimmed V and J ends, which lost 5 bases and 5 bases, there was a span of 13 bases. Germline CDR1 and CDR2: SGHNT and YYREEE (reference sequence). There are 13 residues in the CDR3. The CDR3 DNA follows: TGTGCCAGCAGTACTAGGCTAGTGGAGACCCAGTACTTC. This gives the protein CASSTRLVETQYF.

The rearrangement links TRBV30 to TRBJ2-3; 14 positions agree with TRBD2. Trimming took 0 bases from V and 14 from J; bases not matched to a gene: 7. CDR3 length: 14 amino acids. Germline CDR1 GTSNPN, CDR2 SVGIG (reference sequence). CDR3 loop: CAWSVAGTSGSPYF. For the CDR3, the DNA is TGTGCCTGGAGTGTAGCTGGGACTAGCGGGAGTCCGTATTTT.